What follows are 18 T cell receptor beta chains derived from one specimen sequenced in a study of T cells in Graves' hyperthyroidism and ophthalmopathy. TCR beta CDR3 sequences were amplified from RNA transcripts. First-round RT-PCR with HTBI primers amplified the TCR CDR3 region. TCRdb re-derived calls from the multiplex PCR reads in MiXCR, one entry per CDR3 protein. The sample holds about 560,000 distinct CDR3 sequences; 15% to 20% are singletons and the top ten take around 19%. The sequencing input was blood. These receptors were taken from a woman aged 18-29 years with Graves' hyperthyroidism.

This clonotype was seen at least ten times. The V and J genes are TRBV28 and TRBJ2-7; D might be TRBD2 (5 bases). Germline V gene lookup returns CDR1 MDHEN and CDR2 SYDVKM. Trimming left V 10 bases short and J 2 bases short, with 12 bases between. CDR3 length: 12 amino acids. Here the CDR3 DNA reads TGTGCCACGGGATCCACAACCTACGAGCAGTACTTC. Amino acid sequence: CATGSTTYEQYF.

This clonotype was detected many times. The J gene is TRBJ2-3, the V gene TRBV2; the D call may be TRBD1 or TRBD2 (5 bases each). This CDR3 has 16 amino acids. Per germline, CDR1 SNHLY and CDR2 FYNNEI. V was trimmed by 4 bases and J by 3 bases, leaving 17 bases between them. In DNA, the CDR3 is TGTGCCAGCAGTGCCTTCGGACTGGGGGAGACAGATACGCAGTATTTT. Protein: CASSAFGLGETDTQYF. The full variable domain, with the rest looked up from reference TRBV2 and TRBJ2-3, is EPEVTQTPSHQVTQMGQEVILRCVPISNHLYFYWYRQILGQKVEFLVSFYNNEISEKSEIFDDQFSVERPDGSNFTLKIRSTKLEDSAMYFCASSAFGLGETDTQYFGPGTRLTVL.

In this sample, this clonotype turned up many times. This chain connects TRBV2 to TRBJ2-7; tentatively, D is TRBD1 (5 bases). Germline CDR1 is SNHLY and CDR2 is FYNNEI. This CDR3 comprises 14 residues. Deletions cut 5 bases from V and 1 base from J, with 12 bases between. CDR3 sequence reads: CASSLGRGSYEQYF. The CDR3 region has the DNA TGTGCCAGCAGTCTGGGTAGGGGTTCCTACGAGCAGTACTTC.

This clonotype was counted only a few times. V is TRBV27 and J is TRBJ2-7; 12 nucleotides agree with TRBD2. Germline V lookup: CDR1 MNHEY, CDR2 SMNVEV (reference sequence). This CDR3 region has 15 residues. V lost 5 bases, J lost 7 bases, and 9 bases stayed unmatched. CDR3 residues: CASSPSSGGAREQYF. CDR3 nucleotide sequence: TGTGCCAGCAGTCCCTCTAGCGGGGGGGCGAGGGAGCAGTACTTC.

This clonotype was recorded many times. The rearrangement uses TRBV10-3 and TRBJ2-5; 10 positions match TRBD2. Germline assignment: CDR1 ENHRY and CDR2 SYGVKD. This CDR3 is built from 13 residues. V dropped 10 bases and J dropped 2; count of bases not matched to a gene: 4. CDR3 sequence reads: CATTSGDQETQYF. CDR3 DNA: TGTGCCACTACTAGCGGGGATCAAGAGACCCAGTACTTC.

This clonotype was counted ten times or more. V usage is TRBV24-1 and J usage is TRBJ2-1; 7 bases match TRBD1. This CDR3 has 16 amino acids. V lost 1 base and J lost 0; bases outside the gene matches: 2. Germline CDR1 is KGHDR and CDR2 is SFDVKD. The CDR3 here is CATSDFGDSSYNEQFF. The CDR3 region has the DNA TGTGCCACCAGTGATTTTGGGGACAGCTCCTACAATGAGCAGTTCTTC.

This clonotype appeared many times. The chain is built from TRBV11-2 and TRBJ2-1; D perhaps matches TRBD2 (7 bases). The CDR3 has 20 residues. Germline assignment: CDR1 SGHAT and CDR2 FQNNGV. V lost 1 base, J lost 0 bases, and 22 bases lay in between. The CDR3 sequence is CASSLVFFRAGASSYNEQFF. CDR3 nucleotides: TGTGCCAGCAGCTTAGTTTTTTTTCGGGCGGGGGCCAGCTCCTACAATGAGCAGTTCTTC.

The sample holds many counts of this clonotype. The V gene is TRBV10-3, the J gene TRBJ2-5, with TRBD1 identical over 8 bases. The germline gives CDR1 ENHRY, CDR2 SYGVKD. With V trimmed by 4 bases and J by 4 bases, 2 bases remained unmatched. The CDR3 length is 13 residues. The chain's CDR3 is CAISVGQGETQYF. The CDR3 DNA reads TGTGCCATCAGTGTTGGACAGGGAGAGACCCAGTACTTC.

The rearrangement joins TRBV7-8 to TRBJ2-3; 7 bases are shared with TRBD2. Trimming removed 5 bases from V and 5 bases from J; junction bases left unmatched: 13. CDR1 and CDR2 (germline): SGHVS, FQNEAQ. The CDR3 has 16 amino acids. CDR3 amino acids: CASSPGLPLIGDTQYF. CDR3 bases: TGTGCCAGCAGCCCGGGACTACCACTTATAGGAGATACGCAGTATTTT.

This chain connects TRBV20-1 to TRBJ2-1; D assignment may be TRBD1 or TRBD2 (5 bases each). Trimming shortened V by 6 bases and J by 6 bases, and 21 bases separated the two germline ends. This CDR3 has 15 amino acids. The germline CDR1 and CDR2 sequences are DFQATT and SNEGSKA (reference sequence). CDR3 sequence (DNA): TGCAGTGCCGACGAGCACCGGGACGGGTCCAATGAGCAGTTCTTC. Amino acids: CSADEHRDGSNEQFF.

There are a few counts of this clonotype. The rearrangement links TRBV20-1 to TRBJ2-2; 9 nucleotides agree with TRBD2. Germline V gene data show CDR1 as DFQATT and CDR2 as SNEGSKA (reference sequence). Trimming took 2 bases from V and 0 from J; bases not matched to a gene: 1. The CDR3 loop spans 15 amino acids. The CDR3 here is CSARRLAANTGELFF. The CDR3 DNA reads as TGCAGTGCTAGACGACTAGCGGCGAACACCGGGGAGCTGTTTTTT.

In its sample, this clonotype was seen a few times. The V gene is TRBV7-9, the J gene TRBJ2-1, with 7 bases lining up with TRBD2. V lost 6 bases, J lost 8 bases, and 16 bases stayed unmatched. This CDR3 has 16 residues. Germline CDR1 reads SEHNR; CDR2 reads FQNEAQ (reference sequence). The CDR3 DNA sequence: TGTGCCAGCAGGACCGGGAGGAGTGTGTTGAGGGATGAGCAGTTCTTC. It yields the protein CASRTGRSVLRDEQFF.

This clonotype appeared a few times. The V and J genes are TRBV19 and TRBJ2-1, with D possibly matching TRBD2 (5 bases). Germline CDR1 LNHDA, CDR2 SQIVND (reference sequence). The CDR3 runs to 17 residues. Trimming cost V 7 bases and J 0 bases, with 19 bases left between them. CDR3 sequence: CASTHRMAGSSYNEQFF. The CDR3 DNA reads TGTGCCAGTACCCACCGGATGGCGGGTAGCTCCTACAATGAGCAGTTCTTC.

This clonotype was detected ten times or more. This chain uses TRBV28 with TRBJ2-5, with D perhaps TRBD1 (6 bases). Trimming shortened V by 8 bases and J by 3 bases, and 25 bases separated the two germline ends. CDR3 length equals 17 residues. Per germline, CDR1 MDHEN and CDR2 SYDVKM. The CDR3 region has the DNA TGTGCCAGCGGGCCATTTCAGGGGACCGGATCTAAAGAGACCCAGTACTTC. This sequence encodes CASGPFQGTGSKETQYF.

The chain joins TRBV19 to TRBJ2-3; D remains ambiguous. Germline CDR1 LNHDA, CDR2 SQIVND (reference sequence). Trimming took off 3 bases at V and 2 bases at J, with 18 bases between the two ends. The CDR3 length is 17 residues. The CDR3 nucleotides are TGTGCCAGTAGTATGTTTGGTCGGGCAAGGAACACAGATACGCAGTATTTT. This translates into CASSMFGRARNTDTQYF.

The V call is TRBV5-1, the J call TRBJ2-3; 8 bases are shared with TRBD1. V gave up 4 bases and J gave up 4 bases; unmatched junction bases: 20. Germline V lookup: CDR1 SGHRS, CDR2 YFSETQ. This CDR3 region has 19 residues. CDR3 in amino acids: CASSKGNGQGEDISDTQYF. DNA for the CDR3: TGCGCCAGCAGCAAGGGTAACGGACAGGGAGAGGATATATCAGATACGCAGTATTTT.

This clonotype came up a few times. CDR3 coding DNA: TGTGCCAGCAGCCAAGATATCCTAGTACTTAGGACCCAGTACTTC. It specifies CASSQDILVLRTQYF. This sequence joins TRBV3-1 and TRBJ2-5; D not certain. The CDR3 length is 15 residues. V lost 0 bases, J lost 7 bases, and 15 bases lay in between. Germline CDR1 LGHDT, CDR2 YNNKEL (reference sequence).

This clonotype has more than one count but fewer than ten. The chain recombines TRBV12-3 or TRBV12-4 with TRBJ1-2, with a tentative D call TRBD1 (6 bases). CDR3 length equals 14 residues. The V gene lost 2 bases and the J gene lost 3 bases, with 10 bases spanning the gap. CDR3 DNA: TGTGCCAGCAGTTTAAATAGGGGGGACTATGGCTACACCTTC. Translated: CASSLNRGDYGYTF.